Following are 21 T cell receptor beta chains from one sample sequenced in a study of blood T cell repertoires in COVID-19. Here immunoSEQ multiplex PCR was the method, and the copy in TCRdb shows in-frame clones only, minus some. The table lists roughly 400,000 clones, 91% of them singletons, with around 0.94% in the top ten. Sequenced material: PBMCs or T cells enriched from blood (not recorded which). These receptors all come from a woman aged 40 to 50 who had been exposed to COVID-19.

The chain joins TRBV11-2 to TRBJ1-3, with D unclear. From germline, CDR1 is SGHAT and CDR2 FQNNGV. The V end was cut by 4 bases, the J end by 2 bases, with 12 bases between. CDR3 size: 15 residues. CDR3 amino acids: CASSSRWAPGNTIYF. The CDR3 DNA reads TGTGCCAGCAGCTCCCGGTGGGCTCCTGGAAACACCATATATTTT.

A remark on this clone: Other DNA variants within this sample encode the same CDR3. This chain joins TRBV5-6 and TRBJ1-1, with TRBD1 matching over 7 bases. The CDR3 runs 16 residues. Germline CDR1 is SGHDT and CDR2 is YYEEEE. J was trimmed by 0 bases and V by 3 bases; bases with no gene match: 8. The CDR3 coding sequence is TGTGCCAGCAGCTCTGCAGGGGGACTTATGAACACTGAAGCTTTCTTT. As protein: CASSSAGGLMNTEAFF.

V and J are TRBV2 and TRBJ1-1, with TRBD1 identical over 8 bases. V was clipped by 6 bases and J by 2 bases; unmatched bases: 5. The germline V gene encodes CDR1 SNHLY and CDR2 FYNNEI. CDR3 length equals 14 residues. The CDR3 is CASRGQGENTEAFF. The CDR3 DNA is TGTGCCAGCAGAGGACAGGGAGAAAACACTGAAGCTTTCTTT.

V and J are TRBV23-1 and TRBJ2-7, with D perhaps matching TRBD1 (6 bases). TRBV23-1 is an ORF, with its function uncertain. CDR3 size: 18 residues. Trimming left V 0 bases short and J 0 bases short, with 18 bases between. CDR3 DNA: TGCGCCAGCAGTCAATCAAACTCTGGACAGCCTAACTCCTACGAGCAGTACTTC. This gives the protein CASSQSNSGQPNSYEQYF.

The rearrangement uses TRBV7-9 and TRBJ1-3; 9 bases fit TRBD1. Losses at the gene ends were 3 bases for V and 2 bases for J; bases not matched to a gene: 2. The length of the CDR3 is 15 residues. Germline lookup yields CDR1 SEHNR and CDR2 FQNEAQ (reference sequence). For the CDR3, the DNA is TGTGCCAGCAGCTTTAGGGACAGGGCTGGAAACACCATATATTTT. This codes for CASSFRDRAGNTIYF.

This chain links TRBV5-1 with TRBJ2-5; 10 nucleotides align to TRBD2. The CDR3 loop spans 15 amino acids. The germline gives CDR1 SGHRS, CDR2 YFSETQ. The V and J ends lost 2 bases and 5 bases, in that order; junction bases with no gene match: 6. CDR3 DNA: TGCGCCAGCAGCTTCGGAGCGGGGGGGCCGGAGACCCAGTACTTC. Translated: CASSFGAGGPETQYF.

The CDR3 DNA follows: TGTGCCAGCAGTTTAACCGTCTTGGCCGGGAGCACCGGGGAGCTGTTTTTT. Translated: CASSLTVLAGSTGELFF. The rearrangement joins TRBV27 to TRBJ2-2, with a tentative D call TRBD2 (6 bases). This CDR3 is built from 17 residues. Germline lookup yields CDR1 MNHEY and CDR2 SMNVEV (reference sequence). V was cut by 2 bases and J by 4 bases, with 17 bases left in between.

The chain recombines TRBV2 with TRBJ2-5, with 9 bases fitting TRBD1. The V segment lost 6 bases and the J segment 4 bases; nucleotides outside the gene matches: 6. There are 14 residues in the CDR3. CDR1 is SNHLY and CDR2 is FYNNEI in the germline V gene. In nucleotides, the CDR3 is TGTGCCAGCAGAACGGACAGGGGAAGAGAGACCCAGTACTTC. Protein product: CASRTDRGRETQYF.

For this clone: Different DNA sequences within this sample yield the same CDR3. The chain couples TRBV19 to TRBJ1-6; 10 bases align to TRBD1. Germline V gene data show CDR1 as LNHDA and CDR2 as SQIVND (reference sequence). This CDR3 is built from 14 residues. Trimming removed 5 bases from V and 7 bases from J; junction bases left unmatched: 2. The CDR3 DNA reads as TGTGCCAGTAGTCCGGGACAGGGGAATTCACCCCTCCACTTT. Translation: CASSPGQGNSPLHF.

Points on this clone: Other DNA sequences in this specimen translate into the identical CDR3. This sequence joins TRBV12-3 or TRBV12-4 and TRBJ1-1, with unresolved D. Trimming left V 3 bases short and J 5 bases short, with 7 bases between. The CDR3 consists of 12 residues. The CDR3 spells CASSFPGTEAFF. The DNA of the CDR3 is TGTGCCAGCAGTTTTCCCGGGACTGAAGCTTTCTTT.

In its sample, this clone was seen once. V is TRBV5-4 and J is TRBJ1-1; D remains unclear. The CDR3 is 14 amino acids. V dropped 4 bases and J dropped 0 bases, with 10 bases sitting between them. CDR1 and CDR2 from the germline V gene are SGHNT and YYREEE (reference sequence). The chain's CDR3 is CASSIAGVNTEAFF. CDR3 sequence (DNA): TGTGCCAGCAGCATCGCAGGCGTGAACACTGAAGCTTTCTTT.

The V call is TRBV7-9, the J call TRBJ2-7; D call uncertain. The CDR3 covers 16 residues. CDR1 and CDR2 (germline): SEHNR, FQNEAQ (reference sequence). V gave up 2 bases and J gave up 1 base, with 15 bases separating them. Here the CDR3 DNA reads TGTGCCAGCAGCTTAATTACGGGTATCTCTTCCTACGAGCAGTACTTC. Translated, it gives CASSLITGISSYEQYF.

The CDR3 DNA follows: TGCGCCAGCAGCTTGGTGCAGGGGGCGGCCTACGAGCAGTACTTC. It specifies CASSLVQGAAYEQYF. V is TRBV5-1 and J is TRBJ2-7; 8 positions agree with TRBD1. Per the germline V gene, CDR1 is SGHRS and CDR2 is YFSETQ. The CDR3 contains 15 residues. The J segment lost 2 bases and the V segment lost 0 bases, leaving 4 bases of the junction unmatched. The whole variable domain, filled in from reference TRBV5-1 and TRBJ2-7, reads KAGVTQTPRYLIKTRGQQVTLSCSPISGHRSVSWYQQTPGQGLQFLFEYFSETQRNKGNFPGRFSGRQFSNSRSEMNVSTLELGDSALYLCASSLVQGAAYEQYFGPGTRLTVT.

The CDR3 reads CASASGREQYF. As DNA, the CDR3 is TGTGCCAGTGCCTCAGGAAGGGAGCAGTACTTC. The gene calls are TRBV19 and TRBJ2-7; no definite D call. Germline V gives CDR1 LNHDA, CDR2 SQIVND (reference sequence). There are 11 residues in the CDR3. V dropped 8 bases and J dropped 7 bases, with 12 bases sitting between them.

In its sample, this clone was seen once. V gene TRBV15 combines with J gene TRBJ1-5, with D maybe TRBD1 (6 bases). The germline gives CDR1 LNHNV, CDR2 YYDKDF (reference sequence). The CDR3 is 13 residues long. Trimming left V 3 bases short and J 5 bases short, with 8 bases between. This CDR3 is CATSSHRDQPQHF. The CDR3 DNA is TGTGCCACCAGCAGCCACAGGGATCAGCCCCAGCATTTT. The complete variable domain, with remaining parts taken from reference TRBV15 and TRBJ1-5, reads DAMVIQNPRYQVTQFGKPVTLSCSQTLNHNVMYWYQQKSSQAPKLLFHYYDKDFNNEADTPDNFQSRRPNTSFCFLDIRSPGLGDTAMYLCATSSHRDQPQHFGDGTRLSIL.

This clone was seen once. V gene TRBV7-6 combines with J gene TRBJ1-2; D is undetermined. In germline, CDR1 is SGHVS, CDR2 FNYEAQ. V shed 0 bases and J shed 8 bases, with 16 bases lying between them. This CDR3 has 15 residues. The CDR3 DNA sequence: TGTGCCAGCAGCTTAGCCGTGGCTCCGGCGGGAGGCTACACCTTC. Protein sequence: CASSLAVAPAGGYTF.

Regarding this clone: The same CDR3 can be traced to other DNA sequences in this sample. This chain joins TRBV18 and TRBJ2-2; no firm D call. Trimming took 3 bases from V and 5 from J, leaving 4 bases between them. Germline loops: CDR1 KGHSH, CDR2 LQKENI. The CDR3 contains 12 residues. The CDR3 protein is CASSPRTGELFF. The CDR3 coding sequence is TGTGCCAGCTCACCCAGAACCGGGGAGCTGTTTTTT.

The chain carries TRBV2 and TRBJ2-1, with D possibly being TRBD2 (6 bases). Germline-derived CDR1 and CDR2 are SNHLY and FYNNEI. There are 12 residues in the CDR3. Trimming cost V 8 bases and J 5 bases, with 10 bases left between them. The chain's CDR3 is CASGTFNNEQFF. CDR3 nucleotide sequence: TGTGCCAGCGGGACTTTTAACAATGAGCAGTTCTTC.

CDR3 in DNA: TGTGCCAGCAGTGAAACCGGGGACTATAGCAATCAGCCCCAGCATTTT. Residues: CASSETGDYSNQPQHF. The genes are TRBV25-1 and TRBJ1-5, with a tentative D call TRBD1 (5 bases). The CDR3 has 16 amino acids. V lost 2 bases to trimming and J lost 0 bases, with 11 bases between them. CDR1 and CDR2 (germline): MGHDK, SYGVNS.

The rearrangement uses TRBV7-8 and TRBJ1-1, with a tentative D call TRBD1 (6 bases). The length of the CDR3 is 17 residues. Germline CDR1 reads SGHVS; CDR2 reads FQNEAQ. V was shortened by 5 bases and J by 6 bases, with 25 bases between the two germline ends. CDR3 protein: CASSKEPQGSRVAEAFF. The CDR3 nucleotides are TGTGCCAGCAGCAAAGAACCACAGGGTTCGAGGGTCGCTGAAGCTTTCTTT.

The count of this clone is one. The rearrangement joins TRBV7-6 to TRBJ1-1; tentative D call: TRBD1 (6 bases). Germline V gene lookup returns CDR1 SGHVS and CDR2 FNYEAQ. This CDR3 spans 15 amino acids. Trimming took 4 bases from V and 6 from J, leaving 18 bases between them. The CDR3 DNA reads TGTGCCAGCAGCTCCCAAAACAGGGCGGAAGCTGAAGCTTTCTTT. The encoded protein is CASSSQNRAEAEAFF.